The clone carrying this T cell receptor (beta chain) was seen repeatedly, ten times or more. Its antigen remains unidentified. This entry is derived from a study of T cell repertoires in cytomegalovirus infection. Notes on the study in general: The ex vivo response showed dominance by HLA-C-restricted CMV-specific TCR beta clonotypes. Pooled public TCR beta family frequency picked out CMV carriers with the relevant HLA.

TCRdb redid the calling of the reads with MiXCR, one entry per CDR3 protein. The repertoire holds about 330,000 distinct CDR3 sequences, with roughly 34% as singletons. The germline gives CDR1 SGHTA, CDR2 FQGTGA. The CDR3 is 16 residues long. Between the trimmed V and J ends, which lost 2 bases and 7 bases, there was a span of 20 bases. The rearrangement links TRBV7-3 to TRBJ1-1; D uncertain. The sample in question was cultured PBMCs, obtained from culture after CMV antigen stimulation. The clonotype originates from a human donor in good health (CMV status not recorded). Some clones in this sample may be carry-over from other donors' samples. The CDR3 region is CASSLRPSSGDSEAFF. The CDR3 DNA reads as TGTGCCAGCAGCTTACGTCCCAGTTCAGGCGATAGTGAAGCTTTCTTT.